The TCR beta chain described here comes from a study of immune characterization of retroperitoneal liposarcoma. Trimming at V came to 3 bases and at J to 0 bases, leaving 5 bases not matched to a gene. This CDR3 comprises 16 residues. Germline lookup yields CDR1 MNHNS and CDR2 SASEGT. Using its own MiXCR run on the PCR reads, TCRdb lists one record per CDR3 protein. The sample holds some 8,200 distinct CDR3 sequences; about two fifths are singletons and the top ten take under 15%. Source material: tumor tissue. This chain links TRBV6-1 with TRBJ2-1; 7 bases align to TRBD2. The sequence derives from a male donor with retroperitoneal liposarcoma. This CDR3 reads CASSEPSSGSYNEQFF. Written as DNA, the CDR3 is TGTGCCAGCAGTGAGCCATCTAGCGGCTCCTACAATGAGCAGTTCTTC.